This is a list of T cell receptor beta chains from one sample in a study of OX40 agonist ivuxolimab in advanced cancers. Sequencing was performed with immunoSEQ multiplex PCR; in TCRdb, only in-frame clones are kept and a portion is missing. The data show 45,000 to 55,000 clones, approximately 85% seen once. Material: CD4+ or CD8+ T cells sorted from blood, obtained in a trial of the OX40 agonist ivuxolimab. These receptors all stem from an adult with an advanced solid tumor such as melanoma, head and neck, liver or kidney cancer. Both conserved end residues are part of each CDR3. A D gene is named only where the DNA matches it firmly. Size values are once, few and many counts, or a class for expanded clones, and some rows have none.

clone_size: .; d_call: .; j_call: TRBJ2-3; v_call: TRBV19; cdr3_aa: CATSRTAYKGDTDTQYF; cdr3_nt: TGTGCAACCTCGAGGACAGCCTATAAGGGGGACACAGATACGCAGTATTTT
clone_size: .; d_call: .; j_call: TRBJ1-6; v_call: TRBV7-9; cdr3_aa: CASSLYPTENSPLHF; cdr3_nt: TGTGCCAGCAGCTTGTACCCTACGGAGAATTCACCCCTCCACTTT
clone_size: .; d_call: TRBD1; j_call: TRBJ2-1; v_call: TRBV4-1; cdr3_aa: CASSQGTGGVSHEQFF; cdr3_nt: TGCGCCAGCAGCCAAGGGACAGGGGGCGTTTCTCATGAGCAGTTCTTC
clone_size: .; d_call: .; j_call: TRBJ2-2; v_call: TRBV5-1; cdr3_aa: CASSLGLAHTGELFF; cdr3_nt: TGCGCCAGCAGCTTGGGGCTAGCGCACACCGGGGAGCTGTTTTTT
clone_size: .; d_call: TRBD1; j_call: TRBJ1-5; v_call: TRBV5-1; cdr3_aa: CASSDRGDQPQHF; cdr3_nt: TGCGCCAGCAGCGACAGGGGGGATCAGCCCCAGCATTTT
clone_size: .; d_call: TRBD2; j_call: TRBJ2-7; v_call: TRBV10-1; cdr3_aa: CASSEGTSLYEQYF; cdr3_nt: TGCGCCAGCAGTGAAGGGACTAGCTTGTACGAGCAGTACTTC
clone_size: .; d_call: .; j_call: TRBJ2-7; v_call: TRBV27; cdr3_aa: CASSSPTALLEQYF; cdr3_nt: TGTGCCAGCAGTTCACCCACCGCCCTATTAGAGCAGTACTTC
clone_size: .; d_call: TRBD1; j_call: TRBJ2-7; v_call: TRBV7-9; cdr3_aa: CASSPRTGGSYEQYF; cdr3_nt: TGTGCCAGCAGCCCCCGGACAGGGGGATCCTACGAGCAGTACTTC
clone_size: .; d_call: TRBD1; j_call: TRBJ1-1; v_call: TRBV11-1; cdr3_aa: CASSSPGQGLAFF; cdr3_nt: TGTGCCAGCAGCTCACCGGGACAGGGTTTGGCTTTCTTT
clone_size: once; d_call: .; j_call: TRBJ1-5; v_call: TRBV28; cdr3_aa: CASSFYGEGNQPQHF; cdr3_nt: TGTGCCAGCAGTTTCTATGGGGAGGGAAATCAGCCCCAGCATTTT
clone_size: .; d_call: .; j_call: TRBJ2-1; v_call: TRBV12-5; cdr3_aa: CASGWYYNEQFF; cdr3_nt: TGTGCTAGTGGTTGGTACTACAATGAGCAGTTCTTC
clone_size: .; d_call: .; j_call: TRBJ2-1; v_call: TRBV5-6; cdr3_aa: CASRTIQFNEQFF; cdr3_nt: TGTGCCAGCAGGACTATACAGTTCAATGAGCAGTTCTTC
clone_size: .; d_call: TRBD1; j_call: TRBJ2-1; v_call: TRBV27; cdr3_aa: CASSARDRYNEQFF; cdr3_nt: TGTGCCAGCAGTGCCCGGGACAGGTACAATGAGCAGTTCTTC
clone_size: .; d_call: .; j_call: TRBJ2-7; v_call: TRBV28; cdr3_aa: CASRSGQFGVGVQYF; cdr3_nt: TGTGCCAGCAGGTCCGGACAGTTCGGGGTTGGGGTGCAGTACTTC
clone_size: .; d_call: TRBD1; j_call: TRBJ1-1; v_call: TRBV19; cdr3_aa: CASSRQGNTEAFF; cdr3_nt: TGTGCCAGTAGCCGACAGGGGAACACTGAAGCTTTCTTT
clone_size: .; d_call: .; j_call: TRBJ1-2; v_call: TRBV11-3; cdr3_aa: CASSPMDGGAFYGYTF; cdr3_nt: TGTGCCAGCAGCCCCATGGATGGGGGAGCCTTCTATGGCTACACCTTC
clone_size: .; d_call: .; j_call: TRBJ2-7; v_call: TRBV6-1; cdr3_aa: CASSANYEQYF; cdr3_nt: TGTGCCAGCAGCGCAAACTACGAGCAGTACTTC
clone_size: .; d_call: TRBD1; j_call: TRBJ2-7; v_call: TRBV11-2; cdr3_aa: CASSPTGYEQYF; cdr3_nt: TGTGCCAGCAGCCCGACAGGGTACGAGCAGTACTTC
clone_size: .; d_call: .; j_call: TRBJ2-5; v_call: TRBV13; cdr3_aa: CASSPIRSQSAGETQYF; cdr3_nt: TGTGCCAGCAGCCCTATCCGTTCGCAAAGCGCGGGAGAGACCCAGTACTTC
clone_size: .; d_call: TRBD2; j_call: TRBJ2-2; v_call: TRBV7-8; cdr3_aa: CASSLDGLAAGELFF; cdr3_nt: TGTGCCAGCAGCTTAGATGGACTAGCGGCCGGGGAGCTGTTTTTT
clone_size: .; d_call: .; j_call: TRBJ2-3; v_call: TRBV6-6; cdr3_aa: CASRPPGAGDTQYF; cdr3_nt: TGTGCCAGCAGGCCTCCGGGGGCGGGAGATACGCAGTATTTT
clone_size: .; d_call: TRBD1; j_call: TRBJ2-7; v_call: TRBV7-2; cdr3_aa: CASSMPTGGTGEQYF; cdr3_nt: TGTGCCAGCAGCATGCCGACAGGGGGAACTGGTGAGCAGTACTTC
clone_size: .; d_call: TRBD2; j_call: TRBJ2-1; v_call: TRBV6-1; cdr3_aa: CASSVEWLAVNEQFF; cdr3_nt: TGTGCCAGCAGTGTTGAATGGCTAGCGGTCAATGAGCAGTTCTTC